This section outlines one T cell receptor (beta chain) sequence together with its context. The antigen is unknown. V lost 6 bases, J lost 8 bases, and 20 bases lay in between. CDR3 length: 15 residues. Germline CDR1 reads MGHRA; CDR2 reads YSYEKL. The data belong to a study of cytomegalovirus exposure and HLA in healthy donors. The study's findings and limits: Presence/absence analyses took donor sequencing depth as roughly uniform. Upon later analysis, TCR association rates were observed to vary by HLA locus, being highest for DRB1 and lowest for HLA-C. A later analysis associated some 16,000 TCR beta sequences with HLA alleles at a 0.05 false discovery rate.

The PCR made use of 60 Vbeta and 13 Jbeta primers. Method: immunoSEQ multiplex PCR; TCRdb's copy keeps in-frame clones and lacks some. This listing includes some 60,000 clones. The clonotype comes from a man under 40 in good health and CMV-seropositive. J is TRBJ1-5 and V is TRBV4-1; a possible D gene is TRBD1 (5 bases). The sequenced sample was PBMCs. CDR3 in DNA: TGCGCCAGCAGACCTTCCCCGCAGGGAATGGAGCCCCAGCATTTT. It encodes CASRPSPQGMEPQHF.